The clone carrying this T cell receptor (beta chain) was observed at least ten times. These data belong to a study of T cells in Graves' hyperthyroidism and ophthalmopathy. The wider study: At the time of initial diagnosis and before any treatment, peripheral blood was collected.

Germline CDR1 is MDHEN and CDR2 is SYDVKM. The V segment lost 5 bases and the J segment 4 bases; nucleotides outside the gene matches: 6. CDR3 size: 14 residues. Ophthalmopathy in the patients scored at least 3 on Clinical Activity Score and at least 4 on NOSPECS grade, lasting under 3 months. Together with thyroid ultrasound, orbital computed tomography, serum thyroxine and TRAb, clinical symptoms were used for diagnoses. The PBMCs had their origin in roughly 9.4 ml of fresh peripheral blood. TCR beta CDR3 sequences were amplified from RNA transcripts. Primed by the HTBI set, a first-round RT-PCR was run on the TCR CDR3. TCRdb reprocessed the multiplex PCR reads via MiXCR and lists one record per CDR3 protein. Among fewer than 650,000 distinct CDR3 sequences, approximately 14% were seen once, and the ten largest hold about 4.5%.

This sequence joins TRBV28 and TRBJ2-7, with 9 bases identical to TRBD1. The material sequenced was blood. This TCR derives from a woman aged 40 to 49 with Graves' ophthalmopathy. The CDR3 nucleotides are TGTGCCAGCAGTCTCACAGGGGGCCTTTACGAGCAGTACTTC. As protein: CASSLTGGLYEQYF.